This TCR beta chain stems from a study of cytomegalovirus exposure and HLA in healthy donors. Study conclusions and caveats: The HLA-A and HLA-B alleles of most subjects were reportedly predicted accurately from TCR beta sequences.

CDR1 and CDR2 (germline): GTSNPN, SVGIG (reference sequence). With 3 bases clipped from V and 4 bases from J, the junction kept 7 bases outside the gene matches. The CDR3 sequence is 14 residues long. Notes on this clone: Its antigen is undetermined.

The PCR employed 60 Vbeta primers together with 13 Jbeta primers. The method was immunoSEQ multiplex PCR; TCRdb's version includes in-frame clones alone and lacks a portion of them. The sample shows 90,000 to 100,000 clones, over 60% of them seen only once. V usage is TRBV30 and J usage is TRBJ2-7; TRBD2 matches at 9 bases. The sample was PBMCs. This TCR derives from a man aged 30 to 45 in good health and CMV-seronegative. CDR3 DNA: TGTGCCTGGAGGGGACTAGCAGATGTTTACGAGCAGTACTTC. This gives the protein CAWRGLADVYEQYF.